This entry describes one T cell receptor (beta chain). Antigen specificity is unknown. This sample is part of a study of cytomegalovirus exposure and HLA in healthy donors. Points from the study as a whole: Near-uniform donor sequencing depth was presumed by presence/absence analyses.

The study ran its PCR with 60 Vbeta and 13 Jbeta primers. Assay used: immunoSEQ multiplex PCR; TCRdb lists only in-frame clones, some missing. The sample has around 190,000 clones, 65% to 75% seen once; the top ten hold about 4.8%. Trimming took 5 bases from V and 3 from J, leaving 13 bases between them. Per germline, CDR1 LGHNA and CDR2 YSLEER. The CDR3 loop spans 14 amino acids. This TCR came from a man in his thirties or forties in good health and CMV-seropositive. Sequenced material: PBMCs. J is TRBJ1-2 and V is TRBV4-3; D gene unclear. Here the CDR3 reads CASSWEAEDYGYTF. For the CDR3, the DNA is TGCGCCAGCAGCTGGGAGGCGGAAGACTATGGCTACACCTTC.